This T cell receptor (beta chain) was recovered during a study of T cell changes during pregnancy in multiple sclerosis. Generated by immunoSEQ multiplex PCR, the TCRdb table keeps only in-frame clones and is missing some. Of over 45,000 clones in the sample, approximately 93% were seen once. The CDR3 contains 17 residues. The V gene end was trimmed by 0 bases and the J gene end by 8 bases; junction bases not matched to a gene: 11. Per the germline V gene, CDR1 is SGHAT and CDR2 is FQNNGV. This receptor was obtained from a female donor with multiple sclerosis, enrolled in a pregnancy study. This specimen was CD8+ T cells from peripheral blood mononuclear cells, taken in the third trimester of pregnancy. This chain joins TRBV11-2 and TRBJ2-1; 9 nucleotides line up with TRBD1. CDR3 sequence reads: CASSLDLGTGFMDEQFF. CDR3 DNA sequence: TGTGCCAGCAGCTTAGATTTAGGGACAGGGTTTATGGATGAGCAGTTCTTC.